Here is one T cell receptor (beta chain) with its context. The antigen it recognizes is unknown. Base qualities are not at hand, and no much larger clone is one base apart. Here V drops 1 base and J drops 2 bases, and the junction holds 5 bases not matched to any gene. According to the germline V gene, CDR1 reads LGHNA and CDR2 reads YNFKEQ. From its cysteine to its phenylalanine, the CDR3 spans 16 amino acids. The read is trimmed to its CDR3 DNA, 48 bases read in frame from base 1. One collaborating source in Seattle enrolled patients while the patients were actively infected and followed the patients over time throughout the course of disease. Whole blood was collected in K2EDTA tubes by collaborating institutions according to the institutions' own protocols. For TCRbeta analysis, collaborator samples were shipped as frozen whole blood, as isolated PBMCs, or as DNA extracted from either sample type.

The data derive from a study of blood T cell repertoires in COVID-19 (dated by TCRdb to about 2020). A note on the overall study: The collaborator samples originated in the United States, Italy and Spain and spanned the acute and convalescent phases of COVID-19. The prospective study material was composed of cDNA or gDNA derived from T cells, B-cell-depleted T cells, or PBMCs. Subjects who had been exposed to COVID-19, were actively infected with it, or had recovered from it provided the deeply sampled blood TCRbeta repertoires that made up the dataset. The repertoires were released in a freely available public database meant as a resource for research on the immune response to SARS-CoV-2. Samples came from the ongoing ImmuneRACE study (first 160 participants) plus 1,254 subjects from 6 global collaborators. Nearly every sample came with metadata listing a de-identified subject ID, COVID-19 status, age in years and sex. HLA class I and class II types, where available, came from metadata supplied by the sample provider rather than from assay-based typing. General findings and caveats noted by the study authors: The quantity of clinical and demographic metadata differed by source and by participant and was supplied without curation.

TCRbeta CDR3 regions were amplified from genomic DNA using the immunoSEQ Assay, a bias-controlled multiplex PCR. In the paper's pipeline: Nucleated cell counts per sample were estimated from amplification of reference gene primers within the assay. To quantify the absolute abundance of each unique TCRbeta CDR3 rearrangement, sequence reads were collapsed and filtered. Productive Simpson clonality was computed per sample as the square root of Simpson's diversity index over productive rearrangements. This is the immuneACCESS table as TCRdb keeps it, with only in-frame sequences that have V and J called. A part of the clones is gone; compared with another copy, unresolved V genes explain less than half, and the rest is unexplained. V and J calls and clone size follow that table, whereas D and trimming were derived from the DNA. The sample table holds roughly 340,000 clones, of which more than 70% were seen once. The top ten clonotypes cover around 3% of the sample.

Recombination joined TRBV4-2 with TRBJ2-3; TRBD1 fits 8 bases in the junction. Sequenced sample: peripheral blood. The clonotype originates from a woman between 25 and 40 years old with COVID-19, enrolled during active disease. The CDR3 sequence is CASSQGQGPFTDTQYF. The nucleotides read TGTGCCAGCAGCCAAGGACAGGGGCCGTTCACAGATACGCAGTATTTT.